This passage covers 17 T cell receptor beta chains from one sample sequenced in a study of T cells after yellow fever vaccination. MiXCR, applied by TCRdb to the 5' RACE reads, yields one record per CDR3 protein. The data show about 240,000 distinct CDR3 sequences, with about 7% seen just once and 0.65% to 0.9% held by the top ten. The sequencing used CD4+ T cells sorted from PBMCs, collected 15 days after the yellow fever booster vaccination. The source of these receptors is a man younger than 45 who received the YFV17D yellow fever vaccine.

This clonotype has just a few counts. The J gene is TRBJ2-1, the V gene TRBV3-1, with 7 bases aligning to TRBD2. This CDR3 spans 14 amino acids. The trim removed 1 base at V and 8 bases at J, leaving 5 bases unmatched. Germline V gene data show CDR1 as LGHDT and CDR2 as YNNKEL (reference sequence). The chain's CDR3 is CASSQGTRGDEQFF. DNA of the CDR3: TGTGCCAGCAGCCAAGGAACCCGGGGGGATGAGCAGTTCTTC.

This chain joins TRBV14 and TRBJ2-5; 7 bases line up with TRBD1. Unmatched junction bases numbered 21, after V lost 0 bases and J lost 5 bases. Germline V gene lookup returns CDR1 SGHDN and CDR2 FVKESK. The CDR3 is made up of 20 amino acids. The CDR3 loop is CASSQDIYRKVEGALETQYF. CDR3 sequence (DNA): TGTGCCAGCAGCCAAGATATTTACCGAAAGGTTGAGGGGGCGTTGGAGACCCAGTACTTC.

This sequence joins TRBV20-1 and TRBJ2-5, with 7 bases matching TRBD2. Germline V gene lookup returns CDR1 DFQATT and CDR2 SNEGSKA (reference sequence). The V gene end was trimmed by 6 bases and the J gene end by 5 bases; junction bases not matched to a gene: 9. The CDR3 has 13 residues. The CDR3 DNA follows: TGCAGTGCGGAAACCGGGAGGACGGAGACCCAGTACTTC. Protein product: CSAETGRTETQYF.

Worth noting for this clonotype: This may arise from a read error, as a much more abundant clone is one base away. The chain links TRBV12-3 or TRBV12-4 to TRBJ2-7, with D possibly matching TRBD1 (5 bases). The CDR3 sequence is 19 residues long. As DNA, the CDR3 is TGTGCCATCAGTTTATATCGGTTTAGTACCTCGGACAAGAACTACGAGCAGTACTTC. Its protein is CAISLYRFSTSDKNYEQYF.

The sample holds many counts of this clonotype. CDR3 sequence: CSARRRPNTGELFF. CDR3 nucleotides: TGCAGTGCCCGTCGCAGACCGAACACCGGGGAGCTGTTTTTT. This sequence joins TRBV20-1 and TRBJ2-2; no firm D call. The CDR3 length is 14 residues. Trimming removed 6 bases from V and 0 bases from J, with 11 bases in between. Germline V gene lookup returns CDR1 DFQATT and CDR2 SNEGSKA (reference sequence).

This clonotype was picked up a small number of times. V usage is TRBV7-9 and J usage is TRBJ1-1; D ambiguous. This CDR3 has 12 amino acids. Trimming stripped 4 bases from V and 2 bases from J, with 5 bases between. Germline CDR1 reads SEHNR; CDR2 reads FQNEAQ (reference sequence). The DNA for the CDR3 is TGTGCCAGCAGCTGGGAAAACACTGAAGCTTTCTTT. Residues: CASSWENTEAFF.

This clonotype turned up a few times. This sequence joins TRBV7-2 and TRBJ2-1; 11 positions agree with TRBD2. The germline V gene encodes CDR1 SGHTA and CDR2 FQGNSA. J lost 0 bases, V lost 3 bases, and 7 bases had no gene match. The CDR3 is 18 amino acids. DNA of the CDR3: TGTGCCAGCAGCTTTCCGCTAGCGGGAGGTAGCTCCTACAATGAGCAGTTCTTC. Translation: CASSFPLAGGSSYNEQFF. Drawing the rest from reference TRBV7-2 and TRBJ2-1, the complete variable domain is GAGVSQSPSNKVTEKGKDVELRCDPISGHTALYWYRQSLGQGLEFLIYFQGNSAPDKSGLPSDRFSAERTGGSVSTLTIQRTQQEDSAVYLCASSFPLAGGSSYNEQFFGPGTRLTVL.

This clonotype came up a few times. The chain joins TRBV29-1 to TRBJ2-4; D not resolved. Deletions cut 4 bases from V and 7 bases from J, with 8 bases between. The CDR3 has 11 residues. Germline V lookup: CDR1 SQVTM, CDR2 ANQGSEA. The CDR3 spells CSVGLGNIQYF. The CDR3 DNA reads TGCAGCGTTGGGTTGGGGAACATTCAGTACTTC.

This clonotype was counted ten times or more. This rearrangement joins TRBV6-2 or TRBV6-3 to TRBJ1-1; D may be TRBD1 (5 bases). Between the trimmed V and J ends, which lost 0 bases and 5 bases, there was a span of 10 bases. Germline assignment: CDR1 MNHEY and CDR2 SVGEGT. The CDR3 runs 14 residues. CDR3 loop: CASSYSSGGTEAFF. The CDR3 DNA sequence: TGTGCCAGCAGTTACTCGAGTGGGGGTACTGAAGCTTTCTTT.

The genes are TRBV5-4 and TRBJ2-1, with TRBD2 matching 8 bases. CDR3 length equals 14 residues. Germline V gene lookup returns CDR1 SGHNT and CDR2 YYREEE (reference sequence). J was trimmed by 8 bases and V by 4 bases; bases with no gene match: 8. The CDR3 sequence: CASSATSGGDEQFF. CDR3 nucleotide sequence: TGTGCCAGCAGCGCTACTAGCGGAGGGGATGAGCAGTTCTTC.

V usage is TRBV21-1 and J usage is TRBJ1-4; no check of the table's D call, TRBD1, against the DNA was made. TRBV21-1 is a pseudogene locus. This CDR3 is 18 amino acids long. The CDR3 reads CASSKGLSTGPTNEKLFF. In DNA form, the CDR3 reads TGTGCCAGCAGCAAAGGCCTCTCGACAGGGCCAACTAATGAAAAACTGTTTTTT.

This clonotype appeared a few times. This sequence joins TRBV3-1 and TRBJ1-1; the D is unclear. CDR1 is LGHDT and CDR2 is YNNKEL in the germline V gene (reference sequence). The CDR3 length is 16 residues. V lost 5 bases, J lost 0 bases, and 16 bases lay in between. CDR3 nucleotides: TGTGCCAGCAGCAAACCAGGACTGGTTTTGAACACTGAAGCTTTCTTT. Translated: CASSKPGLVLNTEAFF.

This clonotype was counted ten times or more. Mismatch with germline at one junction end may stem from a read error. The rearrangement links TRBV5-1 to TRBJ1-1; weak D call: TRBD1 (6 bases). Germline V gene data show CDR1 as SGHRS and CDR2 as YFSETQ. The CDR3 totals 13 residues. The CDR3 spells CASSTGLNTEAFF. The CDR3, as DNA: TGTGCCAGCAGCACAGGGTTGAACACTGAAGCTTTCTTT.

This clonotype occurred a few times. The V call is TRBV7-9, the J call TRBJ2-3; 10 bases align to TRBD2. The trim removed 3 bases at V and 5 bases at J, leaving 5 bases unmatched. The germline V gene encodes CDR1 SEHNR and CDR2 FQNEAQ (reference sequence). This CDR3 contains 15 residues. The CDR3 sequence is CASSFLAGERDTQYF. CDR3 nucleotides: TGTGCCAGCAGCTTTCTAGCGGGAGAAAGAGATACGCAGTATTTT.

This clonotype has a handful of counts. The chain is built from TRBV5-1 and TRBJ1-1; no firm D call. The length of the CDR3 is 15 residues. CDR1 SGHRS and CDR2 YFSETQ come from the germline V gene. With 0 bases removed from V and 1 base from J, the gap between germline ends came to 10 bases. CDR3 nucleotide sequence: TGCGCCAGCAGCTTGGATGGCAGCCCGAACACTGAAGCTTTCTTT. This codes for CASSLDGSPNTEAFF.

This clonotype turned up a few times. The chain links TRBV7-6 to TRBJ2-3, with TRBD2 matching 10 bases. With V trimmed by 5 bases and J by 3 bases, 8 bases remained unmatched. Germline-derived CDR1 and CDR2 are SGHVS and FNYEAQ. The length of the CDR3 is 16 residues. Here the CDR3 reads CASSMTSGSRTDTQYF. CDR3 DNA: TGTGCCAGCAGCATGACTAGCGGGTCCCGGACAGATACGCAGTATTTT. Based on the CDR3 plus reference TRBV7-6 and TRBJ2-3, the full variable domain is GAGVSQSPRYKVTKRGQDVALRCDPISGHVSLYWYRQALGQGPEFLTYFNYEAQQDKSGLPNDRFSAERPEGSISTLTIQRTEQRDSAMYRCASSMTSGSRTDTQYFGPGTRLTVL.

The rearrangement joins TRBV19 to TRBJ2-1; perhaps TRBD2 as D (6 bases). The germline V gene has CDR1 LNHDA and CDR2 SQIVND (reference sequence). V lost 3 bases, J lost 9 bases, and 15 bases lay in between. CDR3 length equals 14 residues. This chain's CDR3 is CASSMWDSRGEQFF. The CDR3 DNA sequence: TGTGCCAGTAGTATGTGGGACTCGCGTGGTGAGCAGTTCTTC.